This TCR beta chain stems from a study of tumor-infiltrating lymphocytes in primary liver carcinoma. On the study more broadly: Spanning 30 to 69 years of age, the patients were men and women. Study-wide findings and caveats: Overlap in tumor-adjacent and tumor-blood pairs fell below that of tumor region pairs.

Co-extraction of RNA and DNA was performed on roughly 20-31 mg of unsorted bulk tissue. Surgeons resected the patients' primary liver carcinomas. As to this clonotype: Its antigen is undetermined.

V lost 4 bases and J 16 bases, leaving 32 bases between the germline ends. The CDR3 is 17 residues long. Looked up from germline, CDR1 is MNHEY and CDR2 is SVGAGI. The authors made TCR beta cDNA from 500 to 600 ng total RNA with a constant-region primer. It was through three nested multiplex PCR rounds of slightly modified ARM-PCR that TCR beta libraries arose. The first two PCR rounds used TRBV1-TRBV30 forward primers with a C-beta reverse primer, about 10 cycles each. One entry per CDR3 protein, called by TCRdb with MiXCR from the multiplex PCR reads. The profile covers 44,000 or so distinct CDR3 sequences, with about two thirds appearing a single time and 25% to 35% taken by the ten largest.

Sequencing input: liver tumor tissue from sampling region 5. Stated subset: tumor region T5, tumor centre. The clonotype originates from a man aged 35 to 55 with primary liver carcinoma and hepatitis B virus infection. The gene calls are TRBV6-5 and TRBJ1-5; D perhaps matches TRBD1 (5 bases). The CDR3 is CASSFSSRANSNQPQHF. The DNA for the CDR3 is TGTGCCAGCAGTTTTTCGAGCAGGGCGAATAGCAATCAGCCTCAACATTTT.